These 9 T cell receptor beta chains were all obtained from the same sample, sequenced in a study of T cell responses to AZD1222 COVID-19 vaccine (dated by TCRdb to about 2021). Explained via the paper, the time point label denotes: baseline before first vaccination. Library method: the immunoSEQ multiplex PCR assay. This immuneACCESS table, as held by TCRdb, lists in-frame sequences with V and J called but not all clones. Of the missing ones, under half trace to an unresolved V gene in checked studies; the others have no known cause. In this sample the table shows around 100,000 clones, more than 85% of which occur a single time. The ten largest clones represent approximately 16% of the sample. The source material was peripheral blood, sampled on day 0 of AZD1222 vaccination. The source is an adult in good health.

There are a few counts of this clone. J is TRBJ1-1 and V is TRBV29-1; 10 bases are a match to TRBD1. The germline V gene has CDR1 SQVTM and CDR2 ANQGSEA. V lost 7 bases, J lost 3 bases, and 8 bases stayed unmatched. The CDR3 loop spans 14 amino acids. The DNA of the CDR3 is TGCAGCGGAACGACAGGGGGCGCGGACACTGAAGCTTTCTTT. Translated, it gives CSGTTGGADTEAFF.

The rearrangement joins TRBV6-5 to TRBJ1-4; 9 positions match TRBD1. This CDR3 has 14 amino acids. Per germline, CDR1 MNHEY and CDR2 SVGAGI. Trimming took 4 bases from V and 6 from J; bases not matched to a gene: 3. The CDR3 loop reads CASSSGQGYEKLFF. Written as DNA, the CDR3 is TGTGCCAGCAGTTCGGGACAGGGATATGAAAAACTGTTTTTT.

The rearrangement uses TRBV29-1 and TRBJ1-1, with TRBD1 as a possible D gene (5 bases). The CDR3 runs 10 residues. Germline V gene data show CDR1 as SQVTM and CDR2 as ANQGSEA. V was clipped by 6 bases and J by 6 bases, with 8 bases between them. The CDR3 DNA sequence: TGCAGCGTGGCGGGGGCTGAAGCTTTCTTT. Protein sequence: CSVAGAEAFF.

The chain has TRBV3-1 (or the pseudogene TRBV3-2) and TRBJ2-1, with 9 bases identical to TRBD2. The J segment lost 10 bases and the V segment lost 0 bases, leaving 16 bases of the junction unmatched. The CDR3 is 18 amino acids. CDR1 LGHDT and CDR2 YNNKEL come from the germline V gene (reference sequence). In DNA, the CDR3 is TGTGCCAGCAGCCAAGAAAAGCTAGCGGGGAGGGGGAAGGCGGAGCAGTTCTTC. This encodes CASSQEKLAGRGKAEQFF.

This chain connects TRBV29-1 to TRBJ1-1, with a tentative D call TRBD1 (5 bases). In germline, CDR1 is SQVTM, CDR2 ANQGSEA. The CDR3 covers 13 residues. V was shortened by 4 bases and J by 3 bases, with 12 bases between the two germline ends. The CDR3 is CSVAISGDTEAFF. CDR3 DNA: TGCAGCGTTGCGATCTCGGGGGACACTGAAGCTTTCTTT.

The rearrangement joins TRBV19 to TRBJ2-6, with 10 bases that match TRBD1. The germline V gene encodes CDR1 LNHDA and CDR2 SQIVND (reference sequence). V lost 6 bases and J lost 0; bases outside the gene matches: 17. CDR3 length: 21 residues. CDR3 sequence: CASSRGQGPRAPFSGANVLTF. DNA for the CDR3: TGTGCCAGTAGCAGGGGACAGGGGCCGCGGGCCCCGTTCTCTGGGGCCAACGTCCTGACTTTC.

The chain combines TRBV11-2 with TRBJ2-2; the match to TRBD2 covers 9 bases. The CDR3 has 17 amino acids. CDR1 is SGHAT and CDR2 is FQNNGV in the germline V gene. Trimming cost V 5 bases and J 0 bases; bases outside gene matches: 7. The CDR3 nucleotides read TGTGCCAGCAGCCCGGGACTAGCCTGGGCGAACACCGGGGAGCTGTTTTTT. Translation gives CASSPGLAWANTGELFF.

This sequence joins TRBV30 and TRBJ2-1; D is perhaps TRBD2 (6 bases). V was shortened by 5 bases and J by 11 bases, with 19 bases between the two germline ends. Per germline, CDR1 GTSNPN and CDR2 SVGIG (reference sequence). The CDR3 totals 13 residues. Written as DNA, the CDR3 is TGTGCCTGGCGGGGACTCGTGACGGAAAAGCAGTTCTTC. Its translation is CAWRGLVTEKQFF.

V is TRBV30 and J is TRBJ2-3; D unclear. The CDR3 runs to 12 residues. Trimming removed 4 bases at V and 3 bases at J, with 8 bases between. Per the germline V gene, CDR1 is GTSNPN and CDR2 is SVGIG (reference sequence). The CDR3 loop reads CAWTGSTDTQYF. The CDR3 bases are TGTGCCTGGACAGGAAGTACAGATACGCAGTATTTT.